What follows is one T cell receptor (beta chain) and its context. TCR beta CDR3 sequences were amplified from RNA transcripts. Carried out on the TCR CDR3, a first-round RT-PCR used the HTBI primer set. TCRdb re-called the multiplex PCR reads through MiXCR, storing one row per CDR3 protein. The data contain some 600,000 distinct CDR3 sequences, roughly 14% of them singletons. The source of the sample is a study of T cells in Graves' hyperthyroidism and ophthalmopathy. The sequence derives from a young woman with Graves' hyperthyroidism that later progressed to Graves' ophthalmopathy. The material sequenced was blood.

The CDR3 nucleotides read TGTGCCAGCAGCTTGAATAGCGGGAGATCCTACAATGAGCAGTTCTTC. This sequence encodes CASSLNSGRSYNEQFF. The chain combines TRBV5-6 with TRBJ2-1; 9 bases line up with TRBD2. V trimming: 1 base; J trimming: 1 base; junction bases outside the gene matches: 3. Germline V gives CDR1 SGHDT, CDR2 YYEEEE. This CDR3 is built from 16 residues.